This T cell receptor (beta chain) was sequenced during a study of cytomegalovirus exposure and HLA in healthy donors. About this clone itself: Its antigen remains unknown.

Regarding the study as a whole: Reports indicated that the classifier achieved high specificity and sensitivity in diagnosing cytomegalovirus status. Among the sequence variants, a highly shared cluster was likely an artifact of sequencing. TCR beta V segments were, for the most part, productive about 87% or about 30% of the time in an earlier analysis.

The CDR3 is 13 residues long. The PCR used 60 Vbeta and 13 Jbeta primers. Here immunoSEQ multiplex PCR was the method, and the copy in TCRdb shows in-frame clones only, minus some. The sample lists 70,000 or so clones; roughly 85% were seen once. Material: PBMCs. The clonotype comes from a woman aged 25 to 39 in good health and CMV-seronegative. This sequence joins TRBV12-2 and TRBJ2-5; the D call in the table, TRBD1, was not verified against the DNA. TRBV12-2 is a pseudogene locus. CDR3 residues: CASRWTRQETQYF. The CDR3 DNA sequence: TGTGCAAGTCGCTGGACACGCCAAGAGACCCAGTACTTC.